These 18 T cell receptor beta chains were all obtained from the same sample, sequenced in a study of cytomegalovirus exposure and HLA in healthy donors. 60 Vbeta and 13 Jbeta primers were used in PCR. Profiled with immunoSEQ multiplex PCR; TCRdb holds only in-frame clones, not every one. The sample carries some 110,000 clones, roughly 13% recorded once. Sequenced: PBMCs. The source is a man aged 40-49 years in good health and CMV-seropositive.

The rearrangement links TRBV7-2 to TRBJ2-7; TRBD2 agrees at 11 bases. The CDR3 has 14 amino acids. Per the germline V gene, CDR1 is SGHTA and CDR2 is FQGNSA. J gave up 2 bases and V 7 bases, and 4 bases lay outside the gene matches. CDR3 loop: CASNVAGGTYEQYF. CDR3 bases: TGTGCCAGCAACGTAGCGGGAGGGACCTACGAGCAGTACTTC. The variable domain in full, with the rest retrieved from reference TRBV7-2 and TRBJ2-7, is GAGVSQSPSNKVTEKGKDVELRCDPISGHTALYWYRQSLGQGLEFLIYFQGNSAPDKSGLPSDRFSAERTGGSVSTLTIQRTQQEDSAVYLCASNVAGGTYEQYFGPGTRLTVT.

The chain recombines TRBV28 with TRBJ2-2, with a weak D call TRBD1 (7 bases). V shed 8 bases and J shed 4 bases, with 14 bases lying between them. The CDR3 spans 14 residues. From germline, CDR1 is MDHEN and CDR2 SYDVKM. CDR3 region: CASRSGGTTGELFF. CDR3 nucleotide sequence: TGTGCCAGCCGATCAGGGGGGACCACCGGGGAGCTGTTTTTT.

The chain recombines TRBV6-1 with TRBJ2-7, with 7 bases identical to TRBD2. Trimming took 1 base from V and 3 from J; bases not matched to a gene: 3. Germline assignment: CDR1 MNHNS and CDR2 SASEGT. CDR3 length: 14 residues. DNA for the CDR3: TGTGCCAGCAGTGAAGGTCTAGCGGTCTACGAGCAGTACTTC. Protein sequence: CASSEGLAVYEQYF.

The rearrangement uses TRBV27 and TRBJ1-1, with D hard to call. Per the germline V gene, CDR1 is MNHEY and CDR2 is SMNVEV (reference sequence). This CDR3 has 14 residues. The V end was cut by 3 bases, the J end by 4 bases, with 12 bases between. CDR3 DNA: TGTGCCAGCAGTTTGGTTCCGGGAGGCACTGAAGCTTTCTTT. It is translated as CASSLVPGGTEAFF.

V usage is TRBV25-1 and J usage is TRBJ2-5, with TRBD1 as a possible D gene (5 bases). Trimming took off 2 bases at V and 0 bases at J, with 10 bases between the two ends. Germline-derived CDR1 and CDR2 are MGHDK and SYGVNS. The CDR3 is 15 amino acids. In nucleotides, the CDR3 is TGTGCCAGCAGTGAACCCCAGGGTAACCAAGAGACCCAGTACTTC. The encoded protein is CASSEPQGNQETQYF. The variable domain in full, completed from reference TRBV25-1 and TRBJ2-5, reads EADIYQTPRYLVIGTGKKITLECSQTMGHDKMYWYQQDPGMELHLIHYSYGVNSTEKGDLSSESTVSRIRTEHFPLTLESARPSHTSQYLCASSEPQGNQETQYFGPGTRLLVL.

Only a few counts were recorded for this clone. This chain uses TRBV5-5 with TRBJ2-5, with 11 bases aligning to TRBD2. This CDR3 has 14 amino acids. V dropped 2 bases and J dropped 10; count of bases not matched to a gene: 7. CDR1 and CDR2 from the germline V gene are SGHKS and YYEKEE (reference sequence). In nucleotides, the CDR3 is TGTGCCAGCAGCTTTACCGGGACTAGCGGCCTCCAGTACTTC. Residues: CASSFTGTSGLQYF.

A remark on this clone: The same CDR3 is also encoded by other DNA sequences in this sample. The J gene is TRBJ1-1, the V gene TRBV28; TRBD1 agrees at 10 bases. Germline V gene data show CDR1 as MDHEN and CDR2 as SYDVKM. The CDR3 has 14 residues. The junction had 3 bases not matched to a gene; V was cut back by 4 bases and J by 4 bases. This chain's CDR3 is CASSSGQGGTEAFF. CDR3 bases: TGTGCCAGCAGTTCCGGACAGGGGGGCACTGAAGCTTTCTTT.

This chain connects TRBV30 to TRBJ1-5; a possible D gene is TRBD1 (5 bases). Germline V CDR1 and CDR2: GTSNPN, SVGIG (reference sequence). The germline V and J ends were trimmed by 0 bases and 6 bases, with 15 bases remaining between them. The CDR3 consists of 15 residues. CDR3 in amino acids: CAWSVGDFSGQPQHF. The CDR3 nucleotides read TGTGCCTGGAGTGTAGGGGACTTTTCTGGTCAGCCCCAGCATTTT.

This clone was counted between two and nine times. The chain is built from TRBV2 and TRBJ2-7, with 9 bases aligning to TRBD1. The V segment lost 6 bases and the J segment 3 bases; nucleotides outside the gene matches: 6. This CDR3 comprises 14 residues. The germline V gene has CDR1 SNHLY and CDR2 FYNNEI. The CDR3 here is CASRSGQGGYEQYF. CDR3 in DNA: TGTGCCAGCAGGTCGGGACAGGGTGGCTACGAGCAGTACTTC.

This clone was detected only a few times. The J gene is TRBJ2-1, the V gene TRBV27, with a tentative D call TRBD2 (5 bases). V lost 4 bases and J 0 bases, leaving 19 bases between the germline ends. In germline, CDR1 is MNHEY, CDR2 SMNVEV (reference sequence). This CDR3 comprises 18 residues. CDR3 coding DNA: TGTGCCAGCAGTTCACCGAGGCGTAAGCGGACCTCCTACAATGAGCAGTTCTTC. Translation gives CASSSPRRKRTSYNEQFF.

This clone was detected only a few times. The V gene is TRBV4-2, the J gene TRBJ1-1; D is undetermined. V was trimmed by 4 bases and J by 10 bases, leaving 19 bases between them. The germline gives CDR1 LGHNA, CDR2 YNFKEQ. This CDR3 comprises 14 residues. The CDR3: CASSPPSLRTGAFF. DNA for the CDR3: TGTGCCAGCAGCCCCCCGAGCCTAAGAACGGGAGCTTTCTTT.

This clone was seen a few times. V and J are TRBV5-1 and TRBJ2-3, with a possible D match to TRBD2 (6 bases). The CDR3 has 15 amino acids. Germline CDR1 reads SGHRS; CDR2 reads YFSETQ. Trimming removed 4 bases at V and 3 bases at J, with 15 bases between. This CDR3 reads CASSVSGAETDTQYF. The CDR3 DNA reads TGCGCCAGCAGCGTTAGCGGAGCGGAGACAGATACGCAGTATTTT.

The chain has TRBV4-1 and TRBJ1-1; TRBD1 matches 9 bases. Germline lookup yields CDR1 MGHRA and CDR2 YSYEKL. The V gene end was trimmed by 4 bases and the J gene end by 4 bases; junction bases not matched to a gene: 4. The CDR3 extends over 14 amino acids. CDR3 bases: TGCGCCAGCAGCCGAGGACAGGGGAGCACTGAAGCTTTCTTT. Translated, it gives CASSRGQGSTEAFF.

This clone was detected only a few times. The chain recombines TRBV7-2 with TRBJ2-7; D might be TRBD2 (5 bases). This CDR3 has 15 residues. The V end lost 5 bases, the J end lost 6 bases, and 20 bases lay between the germline ends. Germline V gene lookup returns CDR1 SGHTA and CDR2 FQGNSA. The CDR3 protein is CASSTEGWTTSEQYF. The CDR3 DNA reads as TGTGCCAGCAGCACCGAGGGATGGACGACATCCGAGCAGTACTTC.

V gene TRBV7-9 combines with J gene TRBJ1-2; no clear D gene. This CDR3 is built from 13 residues. From germline, CDR1 is SEHNR and CDR2 FQNEAQ (reference sequence). V was shortened by 6 bases and J by 6 bases, with 14 bases between the two germline ends. In nucleotides, the CDR3 is TGTGCCAGCAGTCTGACCGGGAACCATGGCTACACCTTC. This encodes CASSLTGNHGYTF.

This clone was recorded a few times. The chain joins TRBV5-1 to TRBJ2-7; TRBD2 matches at 10 bases. V shed 0 bases, J shed 2 bases, and the junction held 5 bases outside the gene matches. The CDR3 totals 16 residues. CDR1 and CDR2 from the germline V gene are SGHRS and YFSETQ. The CDR3 region is CASSLVSSGRTYEQYF. CDR3 nucleotide sequence: TGCGCCAGCAGCTTGGTGTCTAGCGGGAGAACCTACGAGCAGTACTTC.

This clone was observed a few times. This specimen includes other DNA sequences encoding the same CDR3. The chain carries TRBV5-1 and TRBJ2-2, with TRBD2 matching 11 bases. Per germline, CDR1 SGHRS and CDR2 YFSETQ. V dropped 0 bases and J dropped 1; count of bases not matched to a gene: 2. The CDR3 consists of 17 residues. CDR3 region: CASSLAGTSGNTGELFF. As DNA, the CDR3 is TGCGCCAGCAGCTTGGCCGGGACTAGCGGGAACACCGGGGAGCTGTTTTTT.

The chain uses TRBV27 and TRBJ2-1; D may be TRBD2 (6 bases). The CDR3 consists of 15 residues. Germline CDR1 and CDR2: MNHEY and SMNVEV (reference sequence). The V end lost 3 bases, the J end lost 0 bases, and 9 bases lay between the germline ends. The CDR3 region has the DNA TGTGCCAGCAGTTTCCTAGCGAGCTCCTACAATGAGCAGTTCTTC. Translated, it gives CASSFLASSYNEQFF.